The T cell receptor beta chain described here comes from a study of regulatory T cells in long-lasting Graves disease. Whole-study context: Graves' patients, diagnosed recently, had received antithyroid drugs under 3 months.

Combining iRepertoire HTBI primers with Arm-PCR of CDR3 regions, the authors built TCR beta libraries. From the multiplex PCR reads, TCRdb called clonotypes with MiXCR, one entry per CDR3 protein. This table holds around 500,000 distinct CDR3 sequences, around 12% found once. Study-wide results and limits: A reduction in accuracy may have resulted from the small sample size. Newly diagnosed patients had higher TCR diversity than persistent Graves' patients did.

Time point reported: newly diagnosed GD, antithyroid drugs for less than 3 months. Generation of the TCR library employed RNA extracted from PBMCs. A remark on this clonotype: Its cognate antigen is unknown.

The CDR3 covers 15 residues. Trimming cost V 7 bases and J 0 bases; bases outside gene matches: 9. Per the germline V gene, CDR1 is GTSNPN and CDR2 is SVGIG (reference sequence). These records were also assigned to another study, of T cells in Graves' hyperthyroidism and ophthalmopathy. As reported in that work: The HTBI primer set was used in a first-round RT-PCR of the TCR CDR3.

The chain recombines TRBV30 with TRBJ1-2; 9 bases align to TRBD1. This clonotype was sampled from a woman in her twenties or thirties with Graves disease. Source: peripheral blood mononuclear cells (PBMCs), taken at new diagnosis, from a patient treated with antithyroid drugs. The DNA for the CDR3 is TGTGCCTTCACGGACAGGGGATCCCCTAACTATGGCTACACCTTC. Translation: CAFTDRGSPNYGYTF.